This TCR beta chain was identified in a study of T cell responses to AZD1222 COVID-19 vaccine. Of note for this clone: Its antigen is not known.

The protocol was immunoSEQ multiplex PCR, while the TCRdb copy is restricted to in-frame clones and leaves out a portion. In the table there are 200,000 or so clones, under 95% of which are singletons. The V and J ends lost 1 base and 5 bases, in that order; junction bases with no gene match: 10. The CDR3 has 16 amino acids. Germline-derived CDR1 and CDR2 are SGHAT and FQNNGV. Points from the study as a whole: Reports say nearly half of spike-specific TCRs go after unmutated variant regions.

The chain recombines TRBV11-2 with TRBJ1-2; 7 bases agree with TRBD1. Here the sequenced sample was peripheral blood, taken 28 days after the second AZD1222 dose. This receptor was taken from an adult who received the AZD1222 COVID-19 vaccine. DNA of the CDR3: TGTGCCAGCAGCTTAGTCGATGGCAGGGGGGAATATGGCTACACCTTC. Translation: CASSLVDGRGEYGYTF.